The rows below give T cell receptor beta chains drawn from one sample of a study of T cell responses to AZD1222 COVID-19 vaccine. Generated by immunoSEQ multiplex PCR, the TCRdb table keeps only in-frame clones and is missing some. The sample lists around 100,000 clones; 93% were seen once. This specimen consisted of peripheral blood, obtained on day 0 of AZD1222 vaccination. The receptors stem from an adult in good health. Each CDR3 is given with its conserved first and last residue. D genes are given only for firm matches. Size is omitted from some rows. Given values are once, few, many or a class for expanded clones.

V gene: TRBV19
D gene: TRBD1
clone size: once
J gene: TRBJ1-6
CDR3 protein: CASRKRTGLGSPLHF
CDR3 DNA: TGTGCCAGTAGGAAGCGGACAGGGCTAGGCTCACCCCTCCACTTT

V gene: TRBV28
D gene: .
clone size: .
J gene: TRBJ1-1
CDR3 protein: CASSLLNTEAFF
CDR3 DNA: TGTGCCAGCAGTTTGTTGAACACTGAAGCTTTCTTT

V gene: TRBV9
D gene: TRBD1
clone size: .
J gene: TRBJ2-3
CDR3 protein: CASSLRTGGFEDTQYF
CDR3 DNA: TGTGCCAGCAGCCTCCGGACAGGGGGCTTCGAGGATACGCAGTATTTT

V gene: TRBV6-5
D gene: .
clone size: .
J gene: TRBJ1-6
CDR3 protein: CASSLDTRGSSPLHF
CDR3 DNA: TGTGCCAGCAGTTTAGACACAAGGGGCAGTTCACCCCTCCACTTT

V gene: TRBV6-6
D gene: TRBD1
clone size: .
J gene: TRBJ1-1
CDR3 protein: CASNPDRARNTEAFF
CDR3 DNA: TGTGCCAGCAACCCGGACAGGGCAAGGAACACTGAAGCTTTCTTT

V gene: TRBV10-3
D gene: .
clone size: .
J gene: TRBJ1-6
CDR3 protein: CAISGTVDSPLHF
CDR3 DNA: TGTGCCATCAGTGGGACAGTCGATTCACCCCTCCACTTT

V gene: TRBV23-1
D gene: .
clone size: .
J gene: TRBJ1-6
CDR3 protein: CASSRSSPLHF
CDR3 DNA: TGCGCCAGCAGTCGGAGTTCACCCCTCCACTTT

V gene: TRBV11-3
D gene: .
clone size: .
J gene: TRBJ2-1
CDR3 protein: CASTLTMGASEQFF
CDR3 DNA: TGTGCCAGCACTTTAACAATGGGGGCATCCGAGCAGTTCTTC

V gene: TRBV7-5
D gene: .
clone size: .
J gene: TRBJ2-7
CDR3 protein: CARSLGDSSYEQYF
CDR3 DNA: TGTGCCAGAAGCTTAGGAGACAGCAGCTACGAGCAGTACTTC

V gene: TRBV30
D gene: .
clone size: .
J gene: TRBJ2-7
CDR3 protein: CAWGGYEQYF
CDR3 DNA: TGTGCCTGGGGAGGATACGAGCAGTACTTC

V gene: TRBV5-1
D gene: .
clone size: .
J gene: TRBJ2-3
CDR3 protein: CASSLVGRDTQYF
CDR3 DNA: TGCGCCAGCAGCTTGGTTGGAAGGGATACGCAGTATTTT

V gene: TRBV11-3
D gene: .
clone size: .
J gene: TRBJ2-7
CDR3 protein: CASSGLTRGSYEQYF
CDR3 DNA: TGTGCCAGCAGCGGTCTTACACGGGGGTCCTACGAGCAGTACTTC

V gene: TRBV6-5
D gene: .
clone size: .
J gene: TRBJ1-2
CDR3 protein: CASTDLPKGGYGYTF
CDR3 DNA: TGTGCCAGCACCGATCTCCCGAAGGGAGGCTATGGCTACACCTTC

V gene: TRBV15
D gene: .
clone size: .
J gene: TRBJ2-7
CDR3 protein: CATSRDPNYEQYF
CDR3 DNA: TGTGCCACCAGCAGAGACCCCAACTACGAGCAGTACTTC

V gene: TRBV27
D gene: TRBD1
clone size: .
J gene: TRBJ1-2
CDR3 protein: CASRLFGTGDYGYTF
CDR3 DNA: TGTGCCAGCCGACTATTTGGGACAGGGGACTATGGCTACACCTTC

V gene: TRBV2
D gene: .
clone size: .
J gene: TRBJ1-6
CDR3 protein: CASSEGYHSPLHF
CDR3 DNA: TGTGCCAGCAGTGAAGGTTACCATTCACCCCTCCACTTT

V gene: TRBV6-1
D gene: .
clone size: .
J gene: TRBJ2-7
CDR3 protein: CASSEADFYEQYF
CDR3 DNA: TGTGCCAGCAGTGAAGCGGACTTCTACGAGCAGTACTTC

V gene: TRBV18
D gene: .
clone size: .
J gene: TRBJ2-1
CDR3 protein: CASSPPGRGVYNEQFF
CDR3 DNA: TGTGCCAGCTCACCACCAGGTAGGGGAGTCTACAATGAGCAGTTCTTC

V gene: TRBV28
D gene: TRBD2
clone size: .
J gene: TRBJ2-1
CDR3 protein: CASSNLLYRELAGVGSEQFF
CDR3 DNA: TGTGCCAGCAGTAATCTACTATACAGGGAACTAGCGGGAGTCGGCAGTGAGCAGTTCTTC

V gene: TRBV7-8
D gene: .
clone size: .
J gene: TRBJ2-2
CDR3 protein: CASSLQGIGELFF
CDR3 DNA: TGTGCCAGCAGCTTGCAGGGGATCGGGGAGCTGTTTTTT

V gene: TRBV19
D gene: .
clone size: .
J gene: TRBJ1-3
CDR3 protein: CASAQYSGNTIYF
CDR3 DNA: TGTGCCAGTGCTCAGTACTCTGGAAACACCATATATTTT

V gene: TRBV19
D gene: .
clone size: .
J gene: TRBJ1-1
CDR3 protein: CASSIGPLTEAFF
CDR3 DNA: TGTGCCAGTAGTATAGGCCCACTCACTGAAGCTTTCTTT

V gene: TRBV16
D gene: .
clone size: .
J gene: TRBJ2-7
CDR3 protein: CASSQSWLEGVRGEQYF
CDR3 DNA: TGTGCCAGCAGCCAATCTTGGCTAGAGGGAGTTCGGGGCGAGCAGTACTTC

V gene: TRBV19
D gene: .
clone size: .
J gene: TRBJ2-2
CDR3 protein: CASSILGLTGEAGELFF
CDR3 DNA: TGTGCCAGTAGTATACTGGGTCTAACAGGAGAGGCCGGGGAGCTGTTTTTT

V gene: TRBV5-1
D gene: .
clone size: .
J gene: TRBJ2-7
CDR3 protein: CASSPAFNEQYF
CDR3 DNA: TGCGCCAGCAGCCCCGCGTTCAACGAGCAGTACTTC

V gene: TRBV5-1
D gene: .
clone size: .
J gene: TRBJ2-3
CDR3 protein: CASTNDGGGTDTQYF
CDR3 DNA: TGCGCCAGCACCAACGACGGAGGGGGCACAGATACGCAGTATTTT

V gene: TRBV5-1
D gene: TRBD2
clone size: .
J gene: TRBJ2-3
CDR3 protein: CASSLQAGGGDTQYF
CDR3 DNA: TGCGCCAGCAGCTTGCAAGCGGGAGGAGGAGATACGCAGTATTTT

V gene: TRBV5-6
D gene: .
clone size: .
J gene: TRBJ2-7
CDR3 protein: CASSFSVEQYF
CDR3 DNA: TGTGCCAGCAGCTTTTCTGTCGAGCAGTACTTC

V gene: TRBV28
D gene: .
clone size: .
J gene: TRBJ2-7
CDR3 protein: CASRDRQSYEQYF
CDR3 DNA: TGTGCCAGCAGAGACAGACAGAGCTACGAGCAGTACTTC

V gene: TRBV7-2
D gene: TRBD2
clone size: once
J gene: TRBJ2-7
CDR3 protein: CASSLTGGAGGYEQYF
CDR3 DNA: TGTGCCAGCAGCTTAACAGGAGGAGCGGGAGGATACGAGCAGTACTTC

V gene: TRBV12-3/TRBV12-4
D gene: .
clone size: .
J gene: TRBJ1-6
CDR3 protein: CASSFHNSPLHF
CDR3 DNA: TGTGCCAGCAGTTTTCATAATTCACCCCTCCACTTT

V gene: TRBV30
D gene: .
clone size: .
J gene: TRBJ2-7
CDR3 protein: CAWSEQYYEQYF
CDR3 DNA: TGTGCCTGGAGTGAGCAGTACTACGAGCAGTACTTC

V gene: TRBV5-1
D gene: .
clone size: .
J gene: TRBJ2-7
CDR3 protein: CASSFWEIDPYEQYF
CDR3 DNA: TGCGCCAGCAGCTTCTGGGAGATTGACCCCTACGAGCAGTACTTC

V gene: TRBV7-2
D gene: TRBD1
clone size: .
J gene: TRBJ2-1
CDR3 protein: CASSRDRASYNEQFF
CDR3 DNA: TGTGCCAGCAGCCGCGACAGGGCGTCTTACAATGAGCAGTTCTTC

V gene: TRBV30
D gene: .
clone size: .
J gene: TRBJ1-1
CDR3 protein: CAWSVPVYTEAFF
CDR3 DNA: TGTGCCTGGAGTGTGCCGGTGTACACTGAAGCTTTCTTT

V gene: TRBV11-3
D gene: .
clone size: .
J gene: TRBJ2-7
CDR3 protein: CASSFDSLSYEQYF
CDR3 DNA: TGTGCCAGCAGCTTCGACAGTTTGTCCTACGAGCAGTACTTC

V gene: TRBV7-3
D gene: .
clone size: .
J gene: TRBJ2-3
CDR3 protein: CASSPGGGASDTQYF
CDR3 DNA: TGTGCCTCGAGCCCAGGAGGTGGTGCCTCAGATACGCAGTATTTT

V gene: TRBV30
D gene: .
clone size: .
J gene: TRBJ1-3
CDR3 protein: CAWSYYSGNTIYF
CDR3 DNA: TGTGCCTGGAGTTATTACTCTGGAAACACCATATATTTT

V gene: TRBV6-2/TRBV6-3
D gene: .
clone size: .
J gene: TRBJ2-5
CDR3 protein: CASSSPGEGQETQYF
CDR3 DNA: TGTGCCAGCAGTTCCCCGGGTGAGGGGCAAGAGACCCAGTACTTC

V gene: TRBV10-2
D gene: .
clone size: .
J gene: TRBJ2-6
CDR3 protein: CASSVTAGANVLTF
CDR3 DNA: TGCGCCAGCAGTGTGACCGCTGGGGCCAACGTCCTGACTTTC

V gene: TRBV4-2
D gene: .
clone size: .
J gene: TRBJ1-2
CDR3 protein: CASSQDRDGANYGYTF
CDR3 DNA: TGTGCCAGCAGCCAAGACCGGGACGGAGCTAACTATGGCTACACCTTC

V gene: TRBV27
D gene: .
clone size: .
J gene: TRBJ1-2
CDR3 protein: CASSPTGTPYGYTF
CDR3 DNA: TGTGCCAGCAGTCCTACCGGGACACCGTATGGCTACACCTTC

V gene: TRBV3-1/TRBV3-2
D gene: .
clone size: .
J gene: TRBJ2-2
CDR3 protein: CASSRGIPGELFF
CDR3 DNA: TGTGCCAGCAGCCGAGGGATTCCCGGGGAGCTGTTTTTT

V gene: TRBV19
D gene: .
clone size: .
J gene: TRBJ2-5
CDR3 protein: CASTGLAAGQETQYF
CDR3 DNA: TGTGCCAGTACCGGACTCGCGGCAGGACAAGAGACCCAGTACTTC

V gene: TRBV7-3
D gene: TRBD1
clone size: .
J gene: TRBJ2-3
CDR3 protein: CASSPTGSTDTQYF
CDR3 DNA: TGTGCCAGCAGCCCGACAGGGAGCACAGATACGCAGTATTTT

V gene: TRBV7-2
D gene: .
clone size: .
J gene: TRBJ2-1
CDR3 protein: CASSLALRKESEQFF
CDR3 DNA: TGTGCCAGCAGCTTAGCGCTACGGAAAGAGTCGGAGCAGTTCTTC

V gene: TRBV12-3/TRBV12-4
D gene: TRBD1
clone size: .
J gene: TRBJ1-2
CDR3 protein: CASSLGQSYGYTF
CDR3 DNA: TGTGCCAGCAGTTTGGGACAGTCCTATGGCTACACCTTC

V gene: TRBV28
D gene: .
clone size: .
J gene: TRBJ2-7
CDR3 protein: CASSLRGPYEQYF
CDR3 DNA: TGTGCCAGCAGTTTGAGGGGCCCCTACGAGCAGTACTTC

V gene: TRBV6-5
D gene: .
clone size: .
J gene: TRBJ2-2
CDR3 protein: CASRDGGTGELFF
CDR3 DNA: TGTGCCAGCAGGGATGGAGGGACCGGGGAGCTGTTTTTT

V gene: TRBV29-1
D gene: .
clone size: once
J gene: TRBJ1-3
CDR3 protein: CSVEDPTGDTIYF
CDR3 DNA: TGCAGCGTTGAAGATCCCACGGGGGACACCATATATTTT

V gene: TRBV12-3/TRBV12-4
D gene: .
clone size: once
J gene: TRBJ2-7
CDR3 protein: CASSNQGPDEQYF
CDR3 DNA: TGTGCCAGCAGTAATCAGGGTCCGGACGAGCAGTACTTC